These 19 T cell receptor beta chains share one sample of origin, sequenced in a study of circulating tumor DNA in untreated peripheral T-cell lymphoma (dated by TCRdb to the early 2020s). Libraries were constructed by the immunoSEQ multiplex PCR assay. This is the immuneACCESS table as TCRdb keeps it, with only in-frame sequences that have V and J called. A part of the clones is gone; compared with another copy, unresolved V genes explain less than half, and the rest is unexplained. This sample is represented by some 10,000 clones; about three quarters of them were singletons. Roughly 28% of the sample belongs to the ten largest clones. Sequencing input: tumor tissue. These receptors were obtained from a human donor with peripheral T-cell lymphoma.

This chain links TRBV11-3 with TRBJ1-5; 7 bases are shared with TRBD1. The CDR3 extends over 16 amino acids. CDR1 and CDR2 (germline): SGHNT, YENEEA. V lost 4 bases, J lost 0 bases, and 6 bases stayed unmatched. The CDR3: CASSWRGGDSNQPQHF. CDR3 in DNA: TGTGCCAGCAGCTGGAGAGGGGGCGATAGCAATCAGCCCCAGCATTTT.

V is TRBV28 and J is TRBJ1-2, with 9 bases matching TRBD1. Germline V gives CDR1 MDHEN, CDR2 SYDVKM. With 5 bases clipped from V and 5 bases from J, the junction kept 6 bases outside the gene matches. This CDR3 contains 14 residues. CDR3 loop: CASSLWDRAYGYTF. The CDR3 nucleotides read TGTGCCAGCAGTCTGTGGGACAGGGCTTATGGCTACACCTTC.

The chain carries TRBV19 and TRBJ2-7; TRBD1 matches 7 bases. This CDR3 has 13 residues. The V segment lost 3 bases and the J segment 4 bases; nucleotides outside the gene matches: 3. From germline, CDR1 is LNHDA and CDR2 SQIVND (reference sequence). The CDR3: CASSITRGYEQYF. Here the CDR3 DNA reads TGTGCCAGTAGTATCACCAGGGGGTACGAGCAGTACTTC. The full variable domain, with the rest looked up from reference TRBV19 and TRBJ2-7, is DGGITQSPKYLFRKEGQNVTLSCEQNLNHDAMYWYRQDPGQGLRLIYYSQIVNDFQKGDIAEGYSVSREKKESFPLTVTSAQKNPTAFYLCASSITRGYEQYFGPGTRLTVT.

This chain joins TRBV19 and TRBJ1-3; maybe TRBD1 (5 bases). From germline, CDR1 is LNHDA and CDR2 SQIVND (reference sequence). This CDR3 has 15 residues. Trimming removed 6 bases at V and 0 bases at J, with 12 bases between. The CDR3 protein is CASSQQAFSGNTIYF. CDR3 DNA sequence: TGTGCCAGTAGCCAACAGGCGTTCTCTGGAAACACCATATATTTT. The variable domain in full, completed from reference TRBV19 and TRBJ1-3, reads DGGITQSPKYLFRKEGQNVTLSCEQNLNHDAMYWYRQDPGQGLRLIYYSQIVNDFQKGDIAEGYSVSREKKESFPLTVTSAQKNPTAFYLCASSQQAFSGNTIYFGEGSWLTVV.

This clone was seen only a few times. V usage is TRBV11-3 and J usage is TRBJ1-4, with TRBD1 matching over 8 bases. The CDR3 runs 20 residues. With V trimmed by 6 bases and J by 1 base, 19 bases remained unmatched. The V gene's germline CDR1 is SGHNT and CDR2 YENEEA. The CDR3 DNA follows: TGTGCCAGCAGTTCCCGGGGGACAGGTGCCCCGTTCCTAACTAATGAAAAACTGTTTTTT. Protein sequence: CASSSRGTGAPFLTNEKLFF.

The chain employs TRBV10-2 and TRBJ1-1, with D hard to call. V was pared by 5 bases and J by 1 base, with 8 bases between. The germline V gene has CDR1 WSHSY and CDR2 SAAADI. The CDR3 is made up of 13 amino acids. CDR3: CASSWTGNTEAFF. Written as DNA, the CDR3 is TGCGCCAGCAGTTGGACGGGGAACACTGAAGCTTTCTTT.

This chain links TRBV5-1 with TRBJ2-2; 8 nucleotides match TRBD1. V lost 4 bases and J lost 4; bases outside the gene matches: 6. CDR1 and CDR2 (germline): SGHRS, YFSETQ. The CDR3 runs to 15 residues. The CDR3 DNA reads as TGCGCCAGCAGCCAGGGGGCCCCGGCCACCGGGGAGCTGTTTTTT. This encodes CASSQGAPATGELFF.

This sequence joins TRBV9 and TRBJ1-1; weak D call: TRBD1 (6 bases). The germline V gene has CDR1 SGDLS and CDR2 YYNGEE. The CDR3 runs 14 residues. V lost 5 bases and J 1 base, leaving 12 bases between the germline ends. CDR3 sequence reads: CASSVVQGNTEAFF. CDR3 bases: TGTGCCAGCAGTGTCGTACAGGGGAACACTGAAGCTTTCTTT.

The J gene is TRBJ2-7, the V gene TRBV18; TRBD2 agrees at 10 bases. The germline V gene has CDR1 KGHSH and CDR2 LQKENI. The CDR3 covers 15 residues. Trimming removed 3 bases from V and 0 bases from J; junction bases left unmatched: 2. This chain's CDR3 is CASSPSSGGSYEQYF. In DNA form, the CDR3 reads TGTGCCAGCTCACCGTCTAGCGGGGGCTCCTACGAGCAGTACTTC.

The V gene is TRBV6-8, the J gene TRBJ1-1; TRBD1 is a possible D gene (5 bases). The CDR3 has 14 amino acids. Germline CDR1 reads MNHGY; CDR2 reads SAAAGT. V shed 6 bases and J shed 6 bases, with 17 bases lying between them. CDR3 DNA: TGTGCCAGCAGGCCTACAGGAATGAGCGCTGAAGCTTTCTTT. This codes for CASRPTGMSAEAFF.

The chain links TRBV29-1 to TRBJ2-1; D perhaps matches TRBD2 (5 bases). Per the germline V gene, CDR1 is SQVTM and CDR2 is ANQGSEA. V shed 3 bases and J shed 0 bases, with 15 bases lying between them. CDR3 length: 16 residues. The CDR3 DNA follows: TGCAGCGTTGAGGGAACTAGGGAGAGCTCCTACAATGAGCAGTTCTTC. Translation: CSVEGTRESSYNEQFF.

The gene calls are TRBV25-1 and TRBJ1-2, with a tentative D call TRBD1 (6 bases). This CDR3 has 14 amino acids. Germline assignment: CDR1 MGHDK and CDR2 SYGVNS. V was shortened by 7 bases and J by 2 bases, with 14 bases between the two germline ends. CDR3 bases: TGTGCCAGCAAACCGGGGGGCGAGAACTATGGCTACACCTTC. Amino acid sequence: CASKPGGENYGYTF.

The chain carries TRBV14 and TRBJ1-3; D might be TRBD1 (5 bases). Germline V CDR1 and CDR2: SGHDN, FVKESK. Trimming left V 1 base short and J 2 bases short, with 9 bases between. The CDR3 has 15 residues. Here the CDR3 reads CASSQVSGTGNTIYF. Here the CDR3 DNA reads TGTGCCAGCAGCCAAGTCTCAGGGACTGGAAACACCATATATTTT.

The chain uses TRBV6-1 and TRBJ2-2; 13 positions match TRBD2. Germline CDR1 MNHNS, CDR2 SASEGT. With 0 bases clipped from V and 0 bases from J, the junction kept 4 bases outside the gene matches. The CDR3 totals 19 residues. CDR3 in amino acids: CASSEAWTSGGANTGELFF. CDR3 sequence (DNA): TGTGCCAGCAGTGAAGCCTGGACTAGCGGGGGAGCGAACACCGGGGAGCTGTTTTTT.

The rearrangement uses TRBV18 and TRBJ2-7; D is unresolved. The CDR3 length is 16 residues. The germline V gene has CDR1 KGHSH and CDR2 LQKENI. The V end lost 2 bases, the J end lost 4 bases, and 18 bases lay between the germline ends. This CDR3 is CASSPDLSAGRYEQYF. DNA for the CDR3: TGTGCCAGCTCACCAGATTTATCAGCCGGAAGGTACGAGCAGTACTTC.

The chain links TRBV11-3 to TRBJ1-1, with D unclear. CDR3 length equals 15 residues. Trimming stripped 7 bases from V and 0 bases from J, with 15 bases between. CDR1 is SGHNT and CDR2 is YENEEA in the germline V gene. The CDR3: CASTRVEGMNTEAFF. CDR3 coding DNA: TGTGCCAGCACGCGGGTTGAGGGAATGAACACTGAAGCTTTCTTT.

V and J are TRBV7-6 and TRBJ2-5; unclear D gene. The V and J ends lost 1 base and 5 bases respectively, with 11 bases between them. The CDR3 consists of 14 residues. Germline V CDR1 and CDR2: SGHVS, FNYEAQ. The CDR3: CASSLVGPVETQYF. The CDR3 coding sequence is TGTGCCAGCAGCTTAGTAGGGCCGGTGGAGACCCAGTACTTC.

This clone was observed a few times. J is TRBJ2-1 and V is TRBV4-1; 11 nucleotides align to TRBD2. The CDR3 extends over 17 amino acids. The V and J ends lost 0 bases and 9 bases, in that order; junction bases with no gene match: 10. Germline V CDR1 and CDR2: MGHRA, YSYEKL. CDR3 coding DNA: TGCGCCAGCAGCCAAGATCGGCTAGCGGGGGGCCCGGGTGAGCAGTTCTTC. As protein: CASSQDRLAGGPGEQFF.

This clone was seen only once. The chain has TRBV28 and TRBJ1-4, with TRBD1 matching over 8 bases. The CDR3 loop spans 15 amino acids. The germline V gene has CDR1 MDHEN and CDR2 SYDVKM. Trimming cost V 4 bases and J 3 bases; bases outside gene matches: 4. The CDR3 spells CASSSQGAANEKLFF. Here the CDR3 DNA reads TGTGCCAGCAGTTCGCAGGGGGCAGCTAATGAAAAACTGTTTTTT.